The rows below give T cell receptor beta chains drawn from one sample of a study of shared clonotypes between healthy human individuals. Here immunoSEQ multiplex PCR was the method, and the copy in TCRdb shows in-frame clones only, minus some. The sample yields 950,000 to 1,300,000 clones, around four fifths seen once. The source material was memory CD4+ T cells sorted from blood. The receptors shown here come from a man aged 18 to 30 in good health. Each CDR3 is given with its conserved first and last residue. D genes are given only for firm matches. Not every row has a clone size; where given, it reads once, few, many or a size class.

j_call d_call v_call cdr3_length clone_size cdr3_aa cdr3_nt
TRBJ2-1 NA TRBV25-1 13 NA CASSEFGENEQFF TGTGCCAGCAGTGAATTTGGGGAGAATGAGCAGTTCTTC
TRBJ1-2 NA TRBV5-4 15 NA CASSSMGSNNYGYTF TGTGCCAGCAGTTCGATGGGGAGTAACAACTATGGCTACACCTTC
TRBJ2-7 TRBD2 TRBV10-3 15 NA CAISEGGGPTYEQYF TGTGCCATCAGTGAGGGCGGGGGACCAACCTACGAGCAGTACTTC
TRBJ2-3 TRBD2 TRBV5-1 17 NA CASSLARLAGGTDTQYF TGCGCCAGCAGCCTCGCCCGACTAGCGGGGGGCACAGATACGCAGTATTTT
TRBJ1-6 NA TRBV2 13 few CASRAPWDPPLHF TGTGCCAGCAGGGCCCCATGGGACCCACCCCTCCACTTT
TRBJ2-1 TRBD1 TRBV18 15 NA CASSPRDRSINEQFF TGTGCCAGCTCACCACGGGACAGATCGATCAATGAGCAGTTCTTC
TRBJ1-1 TRBD1 TRBV6-5 13 NA CASTAQGYTEAFF TGTGCCAGCACTGCACAGGGGTACACTGAAGCTTTCTTT
TRBJ1-1 NA TRBV21-1 14 few CASRDGSVYTEAFF TGTGCCAGCAGAGATGGTTCCGTCTACACTGAAGCTTTCTTT
TRBJ1-6 NA TRBV28 19 few CASSHSPGLGAIYNSPLHF TGTGCCAGCAGTCATTCGCCGGGGTTAGGGGCAATTTATAATTCACCCCTCCACTTT
TRBJ1-6 TRBD1 TRBV19 15 NA CASSIARDRGAPLHF TGTGCCAGTAGTATAGCTCGGGACAGGGGAGCACCCCTCCACTTT
TRBJ2-3 NA TRBV5-6 16 NA CASSLGGSASTDTQYF TGTGCCAGCAGCTTGGGTGGGAGTGCAAGCACAGATACGCAGTATTTT
TRBJ1-1 NA TRBV4-2 14 few CASSQALGNTEAFF TGTGCCAGCAGCCAGGCTCTGGGGAACACTGAAGCTTTCTTT
TRBJ1-4 NA TRBV6-6 16 NA CASSSFSTTEMGKLFF TGTGCCAGCAGTTCTTTTTCGACAACCGAAATGGGAAAACTGTTTTTT
TRBJ1-1 NA TRBV18 14 NA CASSEGLSDTEAFF TGTGCCAGCTCGGAGGGGCTGTCTGACACTGAAGCTTTCTTT
TRBJ2-5 NA TRBV4-1 16 NA CASSQDRQGLGETQYF TGCGCCAGCAGCCAAGATCGGCAGGGGCTAGGAGAGACCCAGTACTTC
TRBJ1-5 TRBD1 TRBV19 14 few CASSLTGESQPQHF TGTGCCAGTAGTCTTACAGGGGAAAGTCAGCCCCAGCATTTT
TRBJ2-2 NA TRBV11-2 15 NA CASSPRTSAPGELFF TGTGCCAGCAGCCCCCGGACCAGTGCCCCCGGGGAGCTGTTTTTT
TRBJ2-7 TRBD1 TRBV18 19 NA CASSPPEAEGTGDSYEQYF TGTGCCAGCTCACCCCCTGAAGCGGAAGGGACAGGGGACTCCTACGAGCAGTACTTC
TRBJ1-4 NA TRBV6-5 15 NA CASSRGGAENEKLFF TGTGCCAGCAGTCGGGGCGGGGCGGAAAATGAAAAACTGTTTTTT
TRBJ2-2 NA TRBV28 13 NA CASSLSGTGELFF TGTGCCAGCAGTCTATCGGGCACCGGGGAGCTGTTTTTT
TRBJ2-5 TRBD1 TRBV23-1 18 NA CASSQSEGQGAWGETQYF TGCGCCAGCAGTCAATCTGAGGGACAGGGGGCTTGGGGAGAGACCCAGTACTTC
TRBJ2-3 NA TRBV11-2 14 few CASSTGHSTDTQYF TGTGCCAGCAGCACCGGACATAGCACAGATACGCAGTATTTT
TRBJ2-2 NA TRBV18 13 NA CASSSDSAGELFF TGTGCCAGCTCATCTGACAGCGCCGGGGAGCTGTTTTTT
TRBJ2-5 NA TRBV5-1 15 NA CASSQPGAGEETQYF TGCGCCAGCAGCCAACCTGGGGCAGGGGAAGAGACCCAGTACTTC
TRBJ2-1 TRBD2 TRBV7-2 15 NA CASSSGLAGVGEQFF TGTGCCAGCAGCTCGGGACTAGCGGGAGTGGGTGAGCAGTTCTTC
TRBJ1-4 NA TRBV29-1 13 once CSVGGGADEKLFF TGCAGCGTTGGGGGGGGCGCCGACGAAAAACTGTTTTTT
TRBJ2-7 NA TRBV9 13 NA CASSVGQGGEQYF TGTGCCAGCAGCGTAGGCCAGGGGGGAGAGCAGTACTTC
TRBJ1-6 TRBD1 TRBV30 15 NA CAWSVGPGGNSPLHF TGTGCCTGGAGTGTAGGGCCAGGGGGTAATTCACCCCTCCACTTT
TRBJ2-3 NA TRBV7-3 16 NA CASSLTHGGRTDTQYF TGTGCCAGCAGCTTAACTCACGGGGGCCGCACAGATACGCAGTATTTT
TRBJ2-5 NA TRBV7-9 10 NA CASSLETQYF TGTGCCAGCAGCTTAGAGACCCAGTACTTC
TRBJ1-2 NA TRBV11-2 12 few CASSLDLGGYTF TGTGCCAGCAGCTTAGATCTTGGAGGCTACACCTTC
TRBJ2-7 NA TRBV11-3 13 NA CASSTPPLYEQYF TGTGCCAGCAGCACCCCCCCGCTCTACGAGCAGTACTTC
TRBJ1-5 NA TRBV2 15 few CASRRAEYSNQPQHF TGTGCCAGCAGGCGGGCAGAGTATAGCAATCAGCCCCAGCATTTT
TRBJ1-5 NA TRBV19 14 NA CASTQGGLSQPQHF TGTGCCAGTACACAGGGTGGGTTGAGTCAGCCCCAGCATTTT
TRBJ2-3 NA TRBV29-1 12 once CPSYVRTDTQYF TGCCCCAGCTATGTCCGCACAGATACGCAGTATTTT
TRBJ2-1 NA TRBV7-9 15 NA CASSTPRDTFNEQFF TGTGCCAGCAGCACCCCCCGGGACACATTCAATGAGCAGTTCTTC
TRBJ1-3 TRBD1 TRBV5-6 15 few CASSLAGGAGNTIYF TGTGCCAGCAGCTTGGCAGGGGGGGCTGGAAACACCATATATTTT
TRBJ2-3 NA TRBV7-2 13 NA CASGQRSTDTQYF TGTGCCAGCGGACAACGCAGCACAGATACGCAGTATTTT
TRBJ2-7 NA TRBV5-4 14 NA CASNQADRSYEQYF TGTGCCAGCAACCAAGCGGACCGCTCCTACGAGCAGTACTTC